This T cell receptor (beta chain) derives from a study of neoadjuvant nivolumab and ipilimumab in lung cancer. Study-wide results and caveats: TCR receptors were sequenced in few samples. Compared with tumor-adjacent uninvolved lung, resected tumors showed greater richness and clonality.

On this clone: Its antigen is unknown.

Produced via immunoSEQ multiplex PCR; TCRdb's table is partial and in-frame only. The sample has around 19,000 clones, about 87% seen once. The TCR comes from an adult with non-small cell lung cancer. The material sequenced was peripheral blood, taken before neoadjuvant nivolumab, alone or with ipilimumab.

CDR3 region: CASSVDGGGRASEQFF. The DNA for the CDR3 is TGTGCCAGCAGCGTAGACGGAGGTGGGAGGGCCAGTGAGCAGTTCTTC. This chain joins TRBV9 and TRBJ2-1; TRBD2 matches 7 bases. The CDR3 has 16 amino acids. Germline CDR1 SGDLS, CDR2 YYNGEE. With 0 bases clipped from V and 9 bases from J, the junction kept 12 bases outside the gene matches.